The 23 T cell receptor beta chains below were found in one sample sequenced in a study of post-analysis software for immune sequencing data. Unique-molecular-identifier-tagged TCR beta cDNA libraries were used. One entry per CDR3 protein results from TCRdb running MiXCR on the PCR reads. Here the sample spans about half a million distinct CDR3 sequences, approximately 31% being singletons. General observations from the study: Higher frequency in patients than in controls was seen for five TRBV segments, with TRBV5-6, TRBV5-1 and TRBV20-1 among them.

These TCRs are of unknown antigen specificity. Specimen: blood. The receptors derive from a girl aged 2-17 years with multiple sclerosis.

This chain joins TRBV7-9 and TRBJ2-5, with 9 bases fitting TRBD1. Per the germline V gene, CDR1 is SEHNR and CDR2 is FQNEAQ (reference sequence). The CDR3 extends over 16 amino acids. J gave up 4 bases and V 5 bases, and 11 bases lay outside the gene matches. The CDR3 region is CASSPLPGQGRETQYF. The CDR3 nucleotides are TGTGCCAGCAGCCCCCTCCCGGGACAGGGAAGAGAGACCCAGTACTTC.

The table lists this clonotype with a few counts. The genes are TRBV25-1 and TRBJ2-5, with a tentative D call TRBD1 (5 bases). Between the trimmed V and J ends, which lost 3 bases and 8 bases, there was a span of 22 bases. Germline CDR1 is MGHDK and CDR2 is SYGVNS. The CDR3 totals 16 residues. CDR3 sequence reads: CASSEATVGRRGTQYF. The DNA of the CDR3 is TGTGCCAGCAGTGAGGCGACAGTCGGGCGAAGGGGAACCCAGTACTTC.

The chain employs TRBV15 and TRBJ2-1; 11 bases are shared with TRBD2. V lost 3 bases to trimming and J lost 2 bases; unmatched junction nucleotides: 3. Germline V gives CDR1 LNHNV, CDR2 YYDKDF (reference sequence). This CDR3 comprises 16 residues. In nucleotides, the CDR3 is TGTGCCACCAGCAGCAATAGCGGGGGGGCCTACAATGAGCAGTTCTTC. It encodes CATSSNSGGAYNEQFF. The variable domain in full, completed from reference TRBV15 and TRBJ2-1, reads DAMVIQNPRYQVTQFGKPVTLSCSQTLNHNVMYWYQQKSSQAPKLLFHYYDKDFNNEADTPDNFQSRRPNTSFCFLDIRSPGLGDTAMYLCATSSNSGGAYNEQFFGPGTRLTVL.

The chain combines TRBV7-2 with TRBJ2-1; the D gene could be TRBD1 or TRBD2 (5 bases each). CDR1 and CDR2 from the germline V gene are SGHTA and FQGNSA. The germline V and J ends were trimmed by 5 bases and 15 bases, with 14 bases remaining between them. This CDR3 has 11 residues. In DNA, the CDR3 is TGTGCCAGCAGCCCTCCCGGGGCGCCGTTCTTC. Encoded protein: CASSPPGAPFF.

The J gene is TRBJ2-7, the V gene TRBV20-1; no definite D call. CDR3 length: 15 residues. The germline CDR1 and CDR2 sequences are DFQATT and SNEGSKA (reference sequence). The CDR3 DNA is TGCGGTTCTGTGGTGGCCAGCCCTATCTCCTACGAGCAGTACTTC. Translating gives CGSVVASPISYEQYF.

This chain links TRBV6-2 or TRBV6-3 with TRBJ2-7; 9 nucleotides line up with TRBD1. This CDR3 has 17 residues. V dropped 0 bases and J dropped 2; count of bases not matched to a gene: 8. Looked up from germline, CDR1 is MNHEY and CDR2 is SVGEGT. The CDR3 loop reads CASSYSTGGMEAYEQYF. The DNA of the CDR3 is TGTGCCAGCAGTTACTCAACAGGGGGCATGGAGGCCTACGAGCAGTACTTC.

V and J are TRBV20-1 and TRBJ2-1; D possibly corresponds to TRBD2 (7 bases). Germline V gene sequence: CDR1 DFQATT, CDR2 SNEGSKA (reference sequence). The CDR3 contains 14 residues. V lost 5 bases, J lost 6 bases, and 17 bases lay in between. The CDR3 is CSAPRGGAINEQFF. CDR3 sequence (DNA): TGCAGTGCTCCTCGTGGGGGGGCGATCAATGAGCAGTTCTTC.

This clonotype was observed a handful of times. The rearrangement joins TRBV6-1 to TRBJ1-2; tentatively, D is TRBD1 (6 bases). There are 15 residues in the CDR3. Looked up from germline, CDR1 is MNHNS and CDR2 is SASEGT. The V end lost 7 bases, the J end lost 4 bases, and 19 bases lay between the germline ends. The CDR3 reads CASILNTGTIYGYTF. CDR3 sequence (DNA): TGTGCCAGCATTCTGAATACGGGGACAATCTATGGCTACACCTTC.

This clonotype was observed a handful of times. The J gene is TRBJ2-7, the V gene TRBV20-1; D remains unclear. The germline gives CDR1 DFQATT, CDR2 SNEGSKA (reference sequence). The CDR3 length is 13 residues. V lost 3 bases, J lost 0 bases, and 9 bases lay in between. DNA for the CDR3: TGCAGTGCTAGGTTGCCAGCCTCCTACGAGCAGTACTTC. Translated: CSARLPASYEQYF.

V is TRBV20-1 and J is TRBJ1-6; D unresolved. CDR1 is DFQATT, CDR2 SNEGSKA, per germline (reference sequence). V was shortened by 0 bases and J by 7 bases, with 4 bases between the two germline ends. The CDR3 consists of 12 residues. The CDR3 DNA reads TGCAGTGCTAGAGAAGGGAATTCACCCCTCCACTTT. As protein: CSAREGNSPLHF.

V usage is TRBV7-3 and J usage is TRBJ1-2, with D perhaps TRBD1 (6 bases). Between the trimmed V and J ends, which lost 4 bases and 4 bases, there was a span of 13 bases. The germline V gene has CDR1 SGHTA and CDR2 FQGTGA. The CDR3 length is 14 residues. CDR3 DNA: TGTGCCAGCAGCTCAGAAGGACAGCTCTATGGCTACACCTTC. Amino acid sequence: CASSSEGQLYGYTF.

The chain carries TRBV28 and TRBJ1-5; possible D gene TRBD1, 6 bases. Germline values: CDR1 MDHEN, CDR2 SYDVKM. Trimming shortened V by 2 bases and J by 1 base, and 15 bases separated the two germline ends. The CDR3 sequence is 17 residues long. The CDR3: CASSLRGRGSSNQPQHF. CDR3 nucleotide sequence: TGTGCCAGCAGTTTAAGAGGCAGGGGTTCGAGCAATCAGCCCCAGCATTTT.

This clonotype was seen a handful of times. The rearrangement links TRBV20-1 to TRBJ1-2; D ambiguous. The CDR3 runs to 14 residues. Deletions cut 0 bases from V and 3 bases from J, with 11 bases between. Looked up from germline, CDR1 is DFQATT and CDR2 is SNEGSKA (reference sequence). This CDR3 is CSARELGKDYGYTF. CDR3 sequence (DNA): TGCAGTGCTAGAGAATTAGGGAAAGACTATGGCTACACCTTC.

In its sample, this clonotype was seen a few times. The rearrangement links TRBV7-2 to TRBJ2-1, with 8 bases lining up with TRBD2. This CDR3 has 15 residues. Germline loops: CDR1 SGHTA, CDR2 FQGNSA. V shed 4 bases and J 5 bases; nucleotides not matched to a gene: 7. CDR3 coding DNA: TGTGCCAGCAGCTCTGTAGCGGGAACTAACAATGAGCAGTTCTTC. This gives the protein CASSSVAGTNNEQFF.

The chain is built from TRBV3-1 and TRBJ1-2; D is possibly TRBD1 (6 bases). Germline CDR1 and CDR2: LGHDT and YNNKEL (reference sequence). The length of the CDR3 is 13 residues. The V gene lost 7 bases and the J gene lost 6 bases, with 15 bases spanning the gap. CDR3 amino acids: CASTTGGGNGYTF. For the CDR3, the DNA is TGTGCCAGCACCACAGGAGGGGGGAATGGCTACACCTTC.

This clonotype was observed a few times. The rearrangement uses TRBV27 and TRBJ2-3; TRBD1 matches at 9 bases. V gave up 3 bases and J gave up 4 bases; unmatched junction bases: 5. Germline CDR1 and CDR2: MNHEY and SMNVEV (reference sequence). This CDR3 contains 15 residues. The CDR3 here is CASSLGGTGPDTQYF. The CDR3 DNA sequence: TGTGCCAGCAGTTTGGGCGGGACAGGGCCAGATACGCAGTATTTT.

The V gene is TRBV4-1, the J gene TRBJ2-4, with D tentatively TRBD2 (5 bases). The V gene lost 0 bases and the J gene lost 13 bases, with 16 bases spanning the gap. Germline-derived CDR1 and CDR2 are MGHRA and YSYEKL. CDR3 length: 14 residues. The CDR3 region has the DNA TGCGCCAGCAGCCAAGATCCGGAGACCTGGGAGCAGTACTTC. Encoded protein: CASSQDPETWEQYF.

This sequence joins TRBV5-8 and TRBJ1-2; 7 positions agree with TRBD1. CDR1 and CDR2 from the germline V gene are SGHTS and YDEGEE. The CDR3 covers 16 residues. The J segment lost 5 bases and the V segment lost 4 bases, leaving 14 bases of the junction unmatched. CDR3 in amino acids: CASSLLRTGLGYGYTF. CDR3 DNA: TGTGCCAGCAGCCTCCTAAGGACAGGCTTAGGGTATGGCTACACCTTC.

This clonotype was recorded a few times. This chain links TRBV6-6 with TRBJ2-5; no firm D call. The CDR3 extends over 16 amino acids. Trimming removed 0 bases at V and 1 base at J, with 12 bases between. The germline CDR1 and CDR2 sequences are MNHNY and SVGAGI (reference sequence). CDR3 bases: TGTGCCAGCAGTTACTCTGATCGGCAGCTCCAAGAGACCCAGTACTTC. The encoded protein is CASSYSDRQLQETQYF.

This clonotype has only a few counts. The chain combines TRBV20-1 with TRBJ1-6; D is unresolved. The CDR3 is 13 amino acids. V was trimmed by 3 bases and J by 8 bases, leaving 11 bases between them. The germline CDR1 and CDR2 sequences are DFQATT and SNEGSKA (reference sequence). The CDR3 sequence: CSASPDLYSPLHF. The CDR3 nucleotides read TGCAGTGCTAGCCCAGATCTCTATTCACCCCTCCACTTT.

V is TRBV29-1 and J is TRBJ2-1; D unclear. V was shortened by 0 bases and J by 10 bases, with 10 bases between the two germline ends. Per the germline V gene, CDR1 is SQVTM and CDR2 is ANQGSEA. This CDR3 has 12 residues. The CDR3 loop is CSVEDSSYEQFF. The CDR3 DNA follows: TGCAGCGTTGAAGACAGCTCCTACGAGCAGTTCTTC.

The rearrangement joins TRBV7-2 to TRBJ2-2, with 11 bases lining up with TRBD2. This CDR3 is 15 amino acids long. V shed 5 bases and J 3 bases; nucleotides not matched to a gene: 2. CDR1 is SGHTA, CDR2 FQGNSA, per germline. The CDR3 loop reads CASSALAGDTGELFF. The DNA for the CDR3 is TGTGCCAGCAGCGCACTAGCGGGGGACACCGGGGAGCTGTTTTTT.

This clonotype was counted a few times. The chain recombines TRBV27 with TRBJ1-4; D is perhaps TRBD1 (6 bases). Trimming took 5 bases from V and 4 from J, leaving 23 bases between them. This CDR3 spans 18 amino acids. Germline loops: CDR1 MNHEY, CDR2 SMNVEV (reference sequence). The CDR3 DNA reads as TGTGCCAGCAGTCCTAGAAACCACCCAGGGGAGGGTAATGAAAAACTGTTTTTT. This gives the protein CASSPRNHPGEGNEKLFF. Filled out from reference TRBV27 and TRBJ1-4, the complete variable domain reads EAQVTQNPRYLITVTGKKLTVTCSQNMNHEYMSWYRQDPGLGLRQIYYSMNVEVTDKGDVPEGYKVSRKEKRNFPLILESPSPNQTSLYFCASSPRNHPGEGNEKLFFGSGTQLSVL.